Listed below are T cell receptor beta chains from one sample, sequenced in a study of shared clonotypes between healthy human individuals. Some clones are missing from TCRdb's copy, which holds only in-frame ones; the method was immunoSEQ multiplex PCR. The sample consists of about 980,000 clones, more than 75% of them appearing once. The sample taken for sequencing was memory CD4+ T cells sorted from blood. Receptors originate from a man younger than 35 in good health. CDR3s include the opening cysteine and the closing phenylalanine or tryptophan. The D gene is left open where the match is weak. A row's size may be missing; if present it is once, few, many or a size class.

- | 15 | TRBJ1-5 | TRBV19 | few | CASSGRTANNQPQHF | TGTGCCAGTAGTGGACGGACAGCGAATAATCAGCCCCAGCATTTT
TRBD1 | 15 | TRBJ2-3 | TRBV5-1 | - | CASSLIGQGGDTQYF | TGCGCCAGCAGCCTGATCGGACAGGGAGGAGATACGCAGTATTTT
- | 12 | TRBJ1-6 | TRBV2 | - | CASSEVRGELHF | TGTGCCAGCAGTGAAGTACGGGGAGAACTCCACTTT
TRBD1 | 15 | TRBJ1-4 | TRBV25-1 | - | CASSEYSTGGEKLFF | TGTGCCAGCAGTGAATATAGCACAGGGGGGGAAAAACTGTTTTTT
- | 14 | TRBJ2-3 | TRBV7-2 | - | CASSRQRSTDTQYF | TGTGCCAGCAGCCGCCAGCGGAGCACAGATACGCAGTATTTT
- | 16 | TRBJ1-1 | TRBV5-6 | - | CASSADRPLRGTEAFF | TGTGCCAGCAGCGCCGACAGGCCACTTCGGGGAACTGAAGCTTTCTTT
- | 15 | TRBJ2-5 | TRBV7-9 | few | CASIQGGMYQETQYF | TGTGCCAGCATACAAGGTGGAATGTACCAAGAGACCCAGTACTTC
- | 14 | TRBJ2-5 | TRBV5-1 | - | CASRFAGGAETQYF | TGCGCCAGCAGGTTTGCTGGGGGCGCAGAGACCCAGTACTTC
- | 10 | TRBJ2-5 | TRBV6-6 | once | CASRQETQYF | TGTGCCAGCCGCCAAGAGACCCAGTACTTC
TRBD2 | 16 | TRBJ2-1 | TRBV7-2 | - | CASSLTGGGGAFEQFF | TGTGCCAGCAGCCTCACCGGCGGCGGGGGGGCCTTTGAGCAGTTCTTC
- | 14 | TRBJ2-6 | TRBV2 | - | CASSSSSGANVLTF | TGTGCCAGCAGTAGCAGCTCTGGGGCCAACGTCCTGACTTTC
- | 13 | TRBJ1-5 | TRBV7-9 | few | CASTGTGNQPQHF | TGTGCCAGCACCGGGACCGGCAATCAGCCCCAGCATTTT
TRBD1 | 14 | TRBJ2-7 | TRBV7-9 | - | CASSSGTGSYEQYF | TGTGCCAGCAGCTCGGGGACAGGATCCTACGAGCAGTACTTC
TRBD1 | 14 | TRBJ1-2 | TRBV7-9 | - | CASSSTGGVDGYTF | TGTGCCAGCAGCTCGACAGGGGGCGTCGATGGCTACACCTTC
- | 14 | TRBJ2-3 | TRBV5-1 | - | CASSVRGGTDTQYF | TGCGCCAGCAGCGTGAGAGGTGGCACAGATACGCAGTATTTT
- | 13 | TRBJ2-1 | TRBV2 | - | CASSPEWGNEQFF | TGTGCCAGCAGTCCAGAGTGGGGGAATGAGCAGTTCTTC
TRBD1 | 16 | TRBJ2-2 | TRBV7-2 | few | CASSADRVPNTGELFF | TGTGCCAGCAGCGCCGACAGGGTACCGAACACCGGGGAGCTGTTTTTT
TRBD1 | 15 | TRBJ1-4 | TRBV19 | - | CASSPQSGGNEKLFF | TGTGCCAGTAGCCCTCAATCAGGGGGAAATGAAAAACTGTTTTTT
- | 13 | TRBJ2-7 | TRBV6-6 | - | CASSYANSYEQYF | TGTGCCAGCAGTTACGCCAACAGCTACGAGCAGTACTTC
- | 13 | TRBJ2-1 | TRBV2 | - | CASSEAGYNEQFF | TGTGCCAGCAGTGAGGCAGGGTACAATGAGCAGTTCTTC
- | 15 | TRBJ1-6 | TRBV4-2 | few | CASSQEYGSNSPLHF | TGTGCCAGCAGCCAGGAGTACGGCAGTAATTCACCCCTCCACTTT
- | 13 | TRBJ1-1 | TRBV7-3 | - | CASSITPGSEAFF | TGTGCCAGCAGCATCACTCCAGGCTCTGAAGCTTTCTTT
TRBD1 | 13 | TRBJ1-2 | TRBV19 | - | CASTGQGASGYTF | TGTGCCAGTACGGGACAGGGGGCGTCTGGCTACACCTTC
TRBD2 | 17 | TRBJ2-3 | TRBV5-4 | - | CASSRGPGLAGTDTQYF | TGTGCCAGCAGCCGCGGTCCGGGACTAGCGGGCACAGATACGCAGTATTTT
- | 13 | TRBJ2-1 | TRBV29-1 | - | CSVAAWVVDEQFF | TGCAGCGTTGCCGCATGGGTGGTCGATGAGCAGTTCTTC
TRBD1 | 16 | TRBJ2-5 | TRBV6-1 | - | CASSDQGASYQETQYF | TGTGCCAGCAGTGACCAGGGGGCCTCGTACCAAGAGACCCAGTACTTC
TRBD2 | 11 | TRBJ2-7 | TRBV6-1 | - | CASTGGQGTYF | TGTGCCAGCACGGGGGGGCAGGGTACCTACTTC
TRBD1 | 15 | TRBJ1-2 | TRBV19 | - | CASSIYDRGDYGYTF | TGTGCCAGTAGTATCTACGACAGGGGTGACTATGGCTACACCTTC
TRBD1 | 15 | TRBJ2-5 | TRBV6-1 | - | CASSVGGTGVETQYF | TGTGCCAGCAGTGTAGGAGGGACAGGGGTAGAGACCCAGTACTTC
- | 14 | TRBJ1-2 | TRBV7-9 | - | CASTESTAGAGYTF | TGTGCCAGCACCGAGAGTACGGCAGGGGCTGGCTACACCTTC
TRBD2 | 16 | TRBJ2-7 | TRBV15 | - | CATSRGGIAGGWEQYF | TGTGCCACCAGCAGAGGGGGAATAGCGGGAGGATGGGAGCAGTACTTC
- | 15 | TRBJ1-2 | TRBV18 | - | CASSPVGDTNYGYTF | TGTGCCAGCTCACCCGTGGGGGACACCAACTATGGCTACACCTTC
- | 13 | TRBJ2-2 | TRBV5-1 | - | CASSFSSGGELFF | TGCGCCAGCAGCTTCTCGTCTGGCGGGGAGCTGTTTTTT
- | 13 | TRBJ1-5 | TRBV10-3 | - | CAISDGGYQPQHF | TGTGCCATCAGTGATGGCGGCTATCAGCCCCAGCATTTT
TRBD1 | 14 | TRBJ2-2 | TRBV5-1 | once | CASSGTGYTGELFF | TGCGCCAGCAGCGGGACAGGGTACACCGGGGAGCTGTTTTTT
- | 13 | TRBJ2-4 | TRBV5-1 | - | CASSLGLKGIQYF | TGCGCCAGCAGCTTGGGTCTAAAGGGCATTCAGTACTTC
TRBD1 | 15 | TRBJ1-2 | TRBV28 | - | CAIRDRERGFYGYTF | TGTGCCATCAGGGACAGGGAGAGAGGGTTCTATGGCTACACCTTC
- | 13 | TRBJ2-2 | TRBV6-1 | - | CASCGAGTGELFF | TGTGCCAGCTGTGGAGCGGGCACCGGGGAGCTGTTTTTT
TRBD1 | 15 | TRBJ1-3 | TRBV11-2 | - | CASSDGQVLRNTIYF | TGTGCCAGCAGTGACGGACAGGTTCTTAGAAACACCATATATTTT
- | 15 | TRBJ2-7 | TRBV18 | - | CASSPQDSLLNEQYF | TGTGCCAGCTCACCACAAGACAGCCTCCTTAACGAGCAGTACTTC
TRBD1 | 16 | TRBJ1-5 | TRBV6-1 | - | CASSEVPGQGHQPQHF | TGTGCCAGCAGTGAAGTACCCGGACAGGGCCATCAGCCCCAGCATTTT
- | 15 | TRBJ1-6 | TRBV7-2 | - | CASSFSSGNNSPLHF | TGTGCCAGCAGCTTTTCTTCGGGAAATAATTCACCCCTCCACTTT
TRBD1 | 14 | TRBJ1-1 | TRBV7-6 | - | CASSPSHLDRVAFF | TGTGCCAGCAGCCCCTCACATCTGGACAGGGTTGCTTTCTTT
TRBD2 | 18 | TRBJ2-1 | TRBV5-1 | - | CASSSGLAASFSYNEQFF | TGCGCCAGCAGCTCGGGACTAGCGGCTAGCTTCTCCTACAATGAGCAGTTCTTC
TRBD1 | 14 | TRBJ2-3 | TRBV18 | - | CASSRQGFTDTQYF | TGTGCCAGCTCACGACAGGGGTTCACAGATACGCAGTATTTT
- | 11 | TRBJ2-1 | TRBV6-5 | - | CASAGGNEQFF | TGTGCCAGCGCAGGGGGGAATGAGCAGTTCTTC
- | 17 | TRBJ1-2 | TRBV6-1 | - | CASSDEAGAIPNYGYTF | TGTGCCAGCAGTGATGAGGCAGGAGCTATTCCTAACTATGGCTACACCTTC
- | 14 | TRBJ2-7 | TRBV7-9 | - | CASSDTGNPYEQYF | TGTGCCAGCAGCGACACAGGGAACCCCTACGAGCAGTACTTC
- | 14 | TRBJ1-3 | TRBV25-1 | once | CASRPNRAGNTIYF | TGTGCCAGCAGACCCAACAGGGCCGGAAACACCATATATTTT